These 30 T cell receptor beta chains originate from one sample sequenced in a study of cytomegalovirus exposure and HLA in healthy donors. PCR used 60 Vbeta primers and 13 Jbeta primers. The repertoire was sequenced with immunoSEQ multiplex PCR; TCRdb's copy has only in-frame clones and lacks some. This sample has 95,000 to 150,000 clones, with 50% to 65% found just once. The sample was PBMCs. The receptors shown here come from a man in his forties or fifties in good health and CMV-seropositive.

This clone was detected a few times. This chain uses TRBV6-5 with TRBJ2-3, with a weak D call TRBD1 (5 bases). V dropped 5 bases and J dropped 1 base, with 10 bases sitting between them. CDR1 and CDR2 from the germline V gene are MNHEY and SVGAGI. The CDR3 consists of 14 residues. CDR3 nucleotides: TGTGCCAGCAGTGCCCAACAGGGCACAGATACGCAGTATTTT. Protein sequence: CASSAQQGTDTQYF.

V and J are TRBV5-1 and TRBJ2-7; possible D gene TRBD2, 6 bases. V was shortened by 2 bases and J by 3 bases, with 12 bases between the two germline ends. The CDR3 loop spans 14 amino acids. Germline V lookup: CDR1 SGHRS, CDR2 YFSETQ. The CDR3 sequence is CASSFPGEGYEQYF. CDR3 sequence (DNA): TGCGCCAGCAGCTTTCCGGGGGAAGGCTACGAGCAGTACTTC.

The rearrangement joins TRBV9 to TRBJ2-3, with 10 bases identical to TRBD2. V dropped 3 bases and J dropped 0; count of bases not matched to a gene: 13. The CDR3 loop spans 19 amino acids. The germline gives CDR1 SGDLS, CDR2 YYNGEE. CDR3 in amino acids: CASSGIAGGYLTSTDTQYF. DNA of the CDR3: TGTGCCAGCAGCGGTATAGCGGGGGGCTATCTTACCAGCACAGATACGCAGTATTTT.

V and J are TRBV7-3 and TRBJ2-1; D is possibly TRBD2 (5 bases). This CDR3 is 16 amino acids long. CDR1 SGHTA and CDR2 FQGTGA come from the germline V gene. Trimming took off 0 bases at V and 2 bases at J, with 11 bases between the two ends. In DNA, the CDR3 is TGTGCCAGCAGCTTAACCCCCCAGGAGGCCTACAATGAGCAGTTCTTC. It yields the protein CASSLTPQEAYNEQFF.

CDR3 sequence: CASSLTGVTEAFF. The DNA for the CDR3 is TGTGCCAGCAGTTTAACAGGGGTCACTGAAGCTTTCTTT. The gene calls are TRBV6-6 and TRBJ1-1; 7 positions match TRBD1. This CDR3 has 13 amino acids. Trimming removed 4 bases from V and 4 bases from J; junction bases left unmatched: 3. The V gene's germline CDR1 is MNHNY and CDR2 SVGAGI (reference sequence).

The chain couples TRBV6-1 to TRBJ2-7, with D possibly TRBD1 on 6 matching bases. The V gene lost 7 bases and the J gene lost 2 bases, with 15 bases spanning the gap. Germline-derived CDR1 and CDR2 are MNHNS and SASEGT. This CDR3 contains 14 residues. The CDR3 sequence is CASTGTRGTYEQYF. The CDR3 DNA reads TGTGCCAGCACCGGGACAAGAGGCACCTACGAGCAGTACTTC.

This chain joins TRBV2 and TRBJ1-2; possibly TRBD1 for D (6 bases). With 6 bases removed from V and 8 bases from J, the gap between germline ends came to 16 bases. The CDR3 has 13 amino acids. In germline, CDR1 is SNHLY, CDR2 FYNNEI. CDR3 bases: TGTGCCAGCAGAAACCAGGGACAAGGGGGCTACACCTTC. As protein: CASRNQGQGGYTF. The entire variable domain, with the rest obtained from reference TRBV2 and TRBJ1-2, is as follows: EPEVTQTPSHQVTQMGQEVILRCVPISNHLYFYWYRQILGQKVEFLVSFYNNEISEKSEIFDDQFSVERPDGSNFTLKIRSTKLEDSAMYFCASRNQGQGGYTFGSGTRLTVV.

The gene calls are TRBV7-8 and TRBJ2-6; 7 bases are a match to TRBD1. The length of the CDR3 is 17 residues. In germline, CDR1 is SGHVS, CDR2 FQNEAQ. V was clipped by 2 bases and J by 1 base; unmatched bases: 5. The CDR3 sequence is CASSLRQGVSGANVLTF. CDR3 bases: TGTGCCAGCAGCTTAAGACAGGGTGTATCTGGGGCCAACGTCCTGACTTTC.

This sequence joins TRBV4-3 and TRBJ2-5; 7 bases align to TRBD1. With 2 bases clipped from V and 2 bases from J, the junction kept 5 bases outside the gene matches. In germline, CDR1 is LGHNA, CDR2 YSLEER. CDR3 length equals 15 residues. CDR3 region: CASSQMTGRQETQYF. The CDR3 DNA sequence: TGCGCCAGCAGCCAAATGACAGGGCGGCAAGAGACCCAGTACTTC.

This clone was counted only a few times. The rearrangement joins TRBV11-2 to TRBJ1-4, with no clear D. From germline, CDR1 is SGHAT and CDR2 FQNNGV. The V gene lost 3 bases and the J gene lost 3 bases, with 8 bases spanning the gap. The CDR3 totals 14 residues. CDR3 coding DNA: TGTGCCAGCAGCTTCGGGTTGTCTAATGAAAAACTGTTTTTT. Protein: CASSFGLSNEKLFF.

The chain uses TRBV2 and TRBJ1-1; D call uncertain. The ends were cut back, 7 bases at V and 5 bases at J, with 14 bases in the middle. CDR3 length: 13 amino acids. CDR1 is SNHLY and CDR2 is FYNNEI in the germline V gene. CDR3 sequence (DNA): TGTGCCAGCACTCTCCCGTTCGGTACTGAAGCTTTCTTT. Translating it yields CASTLPFGTEAFF.

The J gene is TRBJ1-3, the V gene TRBV7-3; D is ambiguous. The CDR3 spans 14 residues. The V and J ends lost 5 bases and 2 bases respectively, with 10 bases between them. The V gene's germline CDR1 is SGHTA and CDR2 FQGTGA. The CDR3 loop is CASSTSSAGNTIYF. The CDR3 region has the DNA TGTGCCAGCAGCACCTCCTCGGCTGGAAACACCATATATTTT.

The rearrangement links TRBV7-9 to TRBJ2-1; the D is unclear. Trimming removed 1 base from V and 2 bases from J, with 12 bases in between. The CDR3 consists of 16 residues. In germline, CDR1 is SEHNR, CDR2 FQNEAQ (reference sequence). CDR3 coding DNA: TGTGCCAGCAGCTTAGAGGTCGGGTTTCCCTACAATGAGCAGTTCTTC. Protein sequence: CASSLEVGFPYNEQFF.

The V call is TRBV7-9, the J call TRBJ1-5; weak D call: TRBD1 (6 bases). Germline assignment: CDR1 SEHNR and CDR2 FQNEAQ (reference sequence). The CDR3 contains 17 residues. Trimming pared 3 bases from V and 0 bases from J, leaving 15 bases between. DNA for the CDR3: TGTGCCAGCAGCTTCGGTGAACAGGGATATAGCAATCAGCCCCAGCATTTT. As protein: CASSFGEQGYSNQPQHF.

The sample holds one count of this clone. This chain links TRBV5-4 with TRBJ1-3; unclear D gene. Germline V gene sequence: CDR1 SGHNT, CDR2 YYREEE (reference sequence). The CDR3 runs 15 residues. Trimming took 0 bases from V and 3 from J, leaving 10 bases between them. As DNA, the CDR3 is TGTGCCAGCAGCTTGGGACAAGATGGTGGAAACACCATATATTTT. Translating gives CASSLGQDGGNTIYF.

The chain couples TRBV4-1 to TRBJ2-7; 8 positions agree with TRBD2. Germline CDR1 and CDR2: MGHRA and YSYEKL. The ends lost 6 bases at V and 4 bases at J; junction bases unmatched: 11. This CDR3 is 15 amino acids long. CDR3 protein: CASRSSTSGTYEQYF. In DNA form, the CDR3 reads TGCGCCAGCAGATCTAGTACTAGCGGAACGTACGAGCAGTACTTC.

The gene calls are TRBV19 and TRBJ2-1, with 10 bases identical to TRBD2. Trimming took 3 bases from V and 8 from J; bases not matched to a gene: 10. From germline, CDR1 is LNHDA and CDR2 SQIVND (reference sequence). The CDR3 spans 16 residues. The CDR3 loop reads CASSIVASGGDYEQFF. Here the CDR3 DNA reads TGTGCCAGTAGTATCGTTGCCAGCGGGGGGGATTATGAGCAGTTCTTC. Filled out from reference TRBV19 and TRBJ2-1, the complete variable domain reads DGGITQSPKYLFRKEGQNVTLSCEQNLNHDAMYWYRQDPGQGLRLIYYSQIVNDFQKGDIAEGYSVSREKKESFPLTVTSAQKNPTAFYLCASSIVASGGDYEQFFGPGTRLTVL.

This clone turned up a few times. The CDR3 loop is CASSDRVGYGYTF. CDR3 coding DNA: TGTGCCAGCAGTGACAGGGTAGGCTATGGCTACACCTTC. The rearrangement links TRBV6-6 to TRBJ1-2; TRBD1 agrees at 7 bases. The CDR3 sequence is 13 residues long. From germline, CDR1 is MNHNY and CDR2 SVGAGI (reference sequence). Trimming at V came to 5 bases and at J to 4 bases, leaving 4 bases not matched to a gene.

The CDR3 loop is CASSPLTQAVNTEAFF. The CDR3 DNA is TGTGCCAGCTCACCCCTGACGCAGGCAGTTAACACTGAAGCTTTCTTT. V usage is TRBV18 and J usage is TRBJ1-1; D remains unclear. Trimming removed 3 bases at V and 2 bases at J, with 16 bases between. The germline V gene encodes CDR1 KGHSH and CDR2 LQKENI. The CDR3 is made up of 16 amino acids.

This clone was seen a few times. The chain joins TRBV11-2 to TRBJ2-7, with 7 bases that match TRBD2. After removal of 1 base from V and 8 bases from J, the junction contained 23 bases not matched to a gene. The CDR3 is 19 amino acids. Germline CDR1 is SGHAT and CDR2 is FQNNGV. The CDR3 DNA is TGTGCCAGCAGCTTAGGGGCAATAAAGGGTCCTTTGGTGCGGGGGAAGCAGTACTTC. Residues: CASSLGAIKGPLVRGKQYF.

The chain has TRBV19 and TRBJ2-7; 7 bases agree with TRBD1. The V and J ends lost 6 bases and 2 bases, in that order; junction bases with no gene match: 7. Germline CDR1 LNHDA, CDR2 SQIVND (reference sequence). The CDR3 is 14 residues long. Written as DNA, the CDR3 is TGTGCCAGTAGATCGACAGGGATCACCTACGAGCAGTACTTC. Translation gives CASRSTGITYEQYF.

The chain recombines TRBV7-2 with TRBJ2-4; D unclear. Germline CDR1 reads SGHTA; CDR2 reads FQGNSA. Trimming cost V 1 base and J 6 bases, with 4 bases left between them. The CDR3 totals 12 residues. The CDR3 is CASSLERNIQYF. The CDR3 DNA sequence: TGTGCCAGCAGCTTAGAGAGAAACATTCAGTACTTC.

The chain has TRBV27 and TRBJ1-2, with no clear D. Germline values: CDR1 MNHEY, CDR2 SMNVEV (reference sequence). The germline V and J ends were trimmed by 0 bases and 8 bases, with 10 bases remaining between them. The CDR3 is made up of 13 amino acids. CDR3 sequence reads: CASSLSTVGGYTF. The CDR3 region has the DNA TGTGCCAGCAGTTTATCCACAGTGGGCGGCTACACCTTC.

This clone was recorded once. The J gene is TRBJ1-6, the V gene TRBV2; D is undetermined. CDR1 and CDR2 from the germline V gene are SNHLY and FYNNEI. With 7 bases removed from V and 2 bases from J, the gap between germline ends came to 12 bases. The CDR3 has 15 residues. CDR3 protein: CASIPQVTYNSPLHF. In nucleotides, the CDR3 is TGTGCCAGCATCCCCCAGGTCACCTATAATTCACCCCTCCACTTT.

The genes are TRBV9 and TRBJ1-1, with D perhaps matching TRBD1 (5 bases). V lost 4 bases and J 3 bases, leaving 13 bases between the germline ends. Germline values: CDR1 SGDLS, CDR2 YYNGEE. CDR3 length: 14 amino acids. CDR3 amino acids: CASSPRGWDTEAFF. In nucleotides, the CDR3 is TGTGCCAGCAGCCCCCGGGGGTGGGACACTGAAGCTTTCTTT.

The chain has TRBV19 and TRBJ1-6; no firm D call. The germline V gene encodes CDR1 LNHDA and CDR2 SQIVND (reference sequence). Trimming stripped 3 bases from V and 7 bases from J, with 4 bases between. The CDR3 loop spans 12 amino acids. The CDR3 nucleotides read TGTGCCAGTAGTATTCCAAATTCACCCCTCCACTTT. Amino acids: CASSIPNSPLHF. The complete variable domain, with remaining parts taken from reference TRBV19 and TRBJ1-6, reads DGGITQSPKYLFRKEGQNVTLSCEQNLNHDAMYWYRQDPGQGLRLIYYSQIVNDFQKGDIAEGYSVSREKKESFPLTVTSAQKNPTAFYLCASSIPNSPLHFGNGTRLTVT.

The V and J genes are TRBV6-1 and TRBJ1-4; 10 nucleotides align to TRBD1. CDR3 length: 17 amino acids. J was trimmed by 7 bases and V by 4 bases; bases with no gene match: 12. The germline V gene has CDR1 MNHNS and CDR2 SASEGT. This CDR3 is CASSALGTGAGGEKLFF. The DNA for the CDR3 is TGTGCCAGCAGTGCATTGGGGACAGGGGCCGGGGGTGAAAAACTGTTTTTT.

The chain is built from TRBV5-4 and TRBJ1-1, with TRBD1 matching 10 bases. V shed 5 bases, J shed 9 bases, and the junction held 7 bases outside the gene matches. The CDR3 runs to 13 residues. The V gene's germline CDR1 is SGHNT and CDR2 YYREEE (reference sequence). The CDR3 bases are TGTGCCAGCAGTGACCGGGACAGGGGACAAGCTTTCTTT. It encodes CASSDRDRGQAFF.

This sequence joins TRBV18 and TRBJ2-1; D possibly corresponds to TRBD1 (6 bases). The CDR3 spans 16 residues. The V and J ends lost 3 bases and 0 bases respectively, with 12 bases between them. The germline V gene encodes CDR1 KGHSH and CDR2 LQKENI. The CDR3 sequence: CASSPRTGHSYNEQFF. For the CDR3, the DNA is TGTGCCAGCTCACCTCGAACGGGACACTCCTACAATGAGCAGTTCTTC.

This clone turned up a few times. The chain joins TRBV4-3 to TRBJ2-1, with a tentative D call TRBD1 (5 bases). Germline-derived CDR1 and CDR2 are LGHNA and YSLEER. The CDR3 is 15 amino acids. The germline V and J ends were trimmed by 5 bases and 6 bases, with 17 bases remaining between them. The CDR3 DNA follows: TGCGCCAGCAGCAAAAGACTTCAGGGCGGCAATGAGCAGTTCTTC. Its protein product is CASSKRLQGGNEQFF.